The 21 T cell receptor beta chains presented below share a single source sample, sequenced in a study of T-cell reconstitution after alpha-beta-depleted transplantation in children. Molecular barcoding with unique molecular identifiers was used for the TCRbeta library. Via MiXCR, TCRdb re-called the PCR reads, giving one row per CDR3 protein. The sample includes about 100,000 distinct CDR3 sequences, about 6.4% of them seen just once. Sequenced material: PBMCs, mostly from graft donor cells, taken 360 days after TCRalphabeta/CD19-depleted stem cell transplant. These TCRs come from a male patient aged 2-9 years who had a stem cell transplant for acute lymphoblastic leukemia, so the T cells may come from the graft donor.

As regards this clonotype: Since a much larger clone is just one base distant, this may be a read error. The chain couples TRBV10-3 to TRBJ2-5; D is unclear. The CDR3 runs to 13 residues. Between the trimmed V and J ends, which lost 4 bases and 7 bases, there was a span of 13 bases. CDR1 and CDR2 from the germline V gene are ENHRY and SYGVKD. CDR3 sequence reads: CAISGPSKGTQYF. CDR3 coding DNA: TGTGCCATCAGTGGCCCGTCCAAAGGGACCCAGTACTTC.

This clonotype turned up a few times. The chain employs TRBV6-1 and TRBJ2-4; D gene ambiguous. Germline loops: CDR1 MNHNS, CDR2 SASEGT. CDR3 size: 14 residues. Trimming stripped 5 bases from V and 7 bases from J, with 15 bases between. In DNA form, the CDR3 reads TGTGCCAGCAGTAGAAGGGAAGTAGGGAACATTCAGTACTTC. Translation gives CASSRREVGNIQYF.

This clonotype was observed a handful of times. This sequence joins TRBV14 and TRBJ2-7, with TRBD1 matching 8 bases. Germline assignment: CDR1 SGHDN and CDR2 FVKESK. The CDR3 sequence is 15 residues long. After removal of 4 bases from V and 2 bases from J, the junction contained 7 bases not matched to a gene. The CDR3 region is CASSLPDRATYEQYF. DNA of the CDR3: TGTGCCAGCAGCCTTCCGGACAGGGCTACCTACGAGCAGTACTTC.

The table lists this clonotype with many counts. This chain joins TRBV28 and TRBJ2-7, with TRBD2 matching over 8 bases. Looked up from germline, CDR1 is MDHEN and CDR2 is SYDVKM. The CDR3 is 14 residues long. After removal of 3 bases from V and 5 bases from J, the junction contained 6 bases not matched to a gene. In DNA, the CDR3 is TGTGCCAGCAGTTTGGGCGGGAGGAGGAACGAGCAGTACTTC. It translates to CASSLGGRRNEQYF.

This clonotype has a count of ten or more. Here the CDR3 reads CASSLVAGIQTQYF. CDR3 nucleotide sequence: TGTGCCAGCAGCTTAGTTGCGGGGATCCAGACCCAGTACTTC. The chain is built from TRBV7-9 and TRBJ2-5, with D perhaps matching TRBD2 (6 bases). With 1 base removed from V and 6 bases from J, the gap between germline ends came to 12 bases. The CDR3 totals 14 residues. Germline CDR1 reads SEHNR; CDR2 reads FQNEAQ (reference sequence).

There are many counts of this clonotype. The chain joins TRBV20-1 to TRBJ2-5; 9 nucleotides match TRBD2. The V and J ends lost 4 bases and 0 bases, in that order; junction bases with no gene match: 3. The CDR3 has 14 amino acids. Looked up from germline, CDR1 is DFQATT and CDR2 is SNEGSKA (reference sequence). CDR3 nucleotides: TGCAGTGCTAAGCTAGCGGGGCACCAAGAGACCCAGTACTTC. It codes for CSAKLAGHQETQYF.

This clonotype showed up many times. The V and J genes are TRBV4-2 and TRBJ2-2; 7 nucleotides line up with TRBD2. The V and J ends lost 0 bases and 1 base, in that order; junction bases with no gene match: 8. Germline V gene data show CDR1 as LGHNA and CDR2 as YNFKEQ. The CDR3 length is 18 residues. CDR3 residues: CASSQEGGSPLNTGELFF. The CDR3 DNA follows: TGTGCCAGCAGCCAAGAGGGGGGGAGTCCCCTGAACACCGGGGAGCTGTTTTTT.

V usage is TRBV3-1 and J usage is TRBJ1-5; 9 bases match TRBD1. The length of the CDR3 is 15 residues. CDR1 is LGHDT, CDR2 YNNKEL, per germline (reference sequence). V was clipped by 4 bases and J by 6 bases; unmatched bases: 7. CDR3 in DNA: TGTGCCAGCAGCCGCCCACAGGGGGCACTTCAGCCCCAGCATTTT. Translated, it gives CASSRPQGALQPQHF.

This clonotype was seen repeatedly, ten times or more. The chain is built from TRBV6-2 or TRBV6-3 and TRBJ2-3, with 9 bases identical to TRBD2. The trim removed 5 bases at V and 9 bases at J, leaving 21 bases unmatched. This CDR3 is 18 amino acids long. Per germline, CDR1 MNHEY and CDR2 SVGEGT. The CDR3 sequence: CASSPSPGNSGSLTTQYF. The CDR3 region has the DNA TGTGCCAGCAGTCCCTCCCCTGGGAATAGCGGGAGTTTGACAACGCAGTATTTT.

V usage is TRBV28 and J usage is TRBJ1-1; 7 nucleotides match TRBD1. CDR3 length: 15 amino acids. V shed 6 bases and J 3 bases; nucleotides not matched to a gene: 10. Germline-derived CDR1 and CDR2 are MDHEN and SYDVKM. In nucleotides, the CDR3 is TGTGCCAGCAGCCCCCCTGAGACAGGGTACACTGAAGCTTTCTTT. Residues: CASSPPETGYTEAFF. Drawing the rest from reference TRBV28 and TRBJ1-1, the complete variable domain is DVKVTQSSRYLVKRTGEKVFLECVQDMDHENMFWYRQDPGLGLRLIYFSYDVKMKEKGDIPEGYSVSREKKERFSLILESASTNQTSMYLCASSPPETGYTEAFFGQGTRLTVV.

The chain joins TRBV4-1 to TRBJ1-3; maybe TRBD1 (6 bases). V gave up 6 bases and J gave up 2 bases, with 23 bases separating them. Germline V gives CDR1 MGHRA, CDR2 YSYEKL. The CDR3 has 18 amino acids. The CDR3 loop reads CASRGGQVNSHAGNTIYF. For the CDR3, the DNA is TGCGCCAGCAGAGGGGGGCAGGTAAATAGTCATGCTGGAAACACCATATATTTT.

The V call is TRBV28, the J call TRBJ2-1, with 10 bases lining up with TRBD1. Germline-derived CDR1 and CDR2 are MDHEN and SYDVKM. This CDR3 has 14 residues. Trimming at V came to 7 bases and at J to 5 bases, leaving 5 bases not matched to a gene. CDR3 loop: CASKGQGYNNEQFF. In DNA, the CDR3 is TGTGCCAGCAAGGGACAGGGGTATAACAATGAGCAGTTCTTC. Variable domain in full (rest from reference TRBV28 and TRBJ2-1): DVKVTQSSRYLVKRTGEKVFLECVQDMDHENMFWYRQDPGLGLRLIYFSYDVKMKEKGDIPEGYSVSREKKERFSLILESASTNQTSMYLCASKGQGYNNEQFFGPGTRLTVL.

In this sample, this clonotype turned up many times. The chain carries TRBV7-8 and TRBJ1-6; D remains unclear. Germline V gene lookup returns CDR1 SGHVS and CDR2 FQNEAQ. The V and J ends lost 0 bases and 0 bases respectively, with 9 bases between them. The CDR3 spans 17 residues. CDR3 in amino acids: CASSLAHPSSYNSPLHF. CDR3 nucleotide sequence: TGTGCCAGCAGCTTAGCGCACCCGAGCTCCTATAATTCACCCCTCCACTTT.

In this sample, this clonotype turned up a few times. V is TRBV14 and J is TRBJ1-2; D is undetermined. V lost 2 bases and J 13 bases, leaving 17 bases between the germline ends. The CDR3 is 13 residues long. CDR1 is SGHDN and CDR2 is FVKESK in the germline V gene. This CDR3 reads CASSQTPGLLGTF. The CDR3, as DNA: TGTGCCAGCAGCCAAACTCCCGGGCTTCTGGGCACCTTC.

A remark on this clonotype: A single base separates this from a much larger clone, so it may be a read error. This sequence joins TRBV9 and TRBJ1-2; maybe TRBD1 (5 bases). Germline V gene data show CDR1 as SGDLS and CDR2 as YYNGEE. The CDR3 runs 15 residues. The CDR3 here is CAISVGPAANYGYTF. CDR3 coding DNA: TGTGCCATCAGCGTGGGACCGGCCGCTAACTATGGCTACACCTTC.

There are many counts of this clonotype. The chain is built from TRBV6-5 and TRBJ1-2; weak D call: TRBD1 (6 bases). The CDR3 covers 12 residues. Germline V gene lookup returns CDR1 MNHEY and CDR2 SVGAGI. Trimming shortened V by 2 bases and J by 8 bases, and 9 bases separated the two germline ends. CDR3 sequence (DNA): TGTGCCAGCAGTTACGGGGGCGAGGGCTACACCTTC. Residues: CASSYGGEGYTF.

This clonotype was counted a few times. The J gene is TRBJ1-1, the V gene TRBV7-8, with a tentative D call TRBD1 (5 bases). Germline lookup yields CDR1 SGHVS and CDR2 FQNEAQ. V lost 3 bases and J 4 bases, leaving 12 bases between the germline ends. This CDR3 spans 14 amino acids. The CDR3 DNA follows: TGTGCCAGCAGCTTCGGCTGGGACCCCACTGAAGCTTTCTTT. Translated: CASSFGWDPTEAFF. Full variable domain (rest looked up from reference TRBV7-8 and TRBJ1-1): GAGVSQSPRYKVAKRGQDVALRCDPISGHVSLFWYQQALGQGPEFLTYFQNEAQLDKSGLPSDRFFAERPEGSVSTLKIQRTQQEDSAVYLCASSFGWDPTEAFFGQGTRLTVV.

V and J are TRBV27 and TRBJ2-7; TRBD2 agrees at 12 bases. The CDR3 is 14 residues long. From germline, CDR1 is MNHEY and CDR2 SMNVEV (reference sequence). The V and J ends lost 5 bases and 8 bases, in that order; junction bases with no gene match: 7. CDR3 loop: CASSRQTSGSKQYF. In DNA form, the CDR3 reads TGTGCCAGCAGTCGCCAGACTAGCGGGAGCAAGCAGTACTTC.

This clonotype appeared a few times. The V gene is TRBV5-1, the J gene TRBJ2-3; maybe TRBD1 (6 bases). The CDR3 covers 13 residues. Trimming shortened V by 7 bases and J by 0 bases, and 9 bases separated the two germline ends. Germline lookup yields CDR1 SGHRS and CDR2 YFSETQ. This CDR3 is CASRGGSTDTQYF. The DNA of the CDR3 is TGCGCCAGCCGAGGGGGTAGCACAGATACGCAGTATTTT.

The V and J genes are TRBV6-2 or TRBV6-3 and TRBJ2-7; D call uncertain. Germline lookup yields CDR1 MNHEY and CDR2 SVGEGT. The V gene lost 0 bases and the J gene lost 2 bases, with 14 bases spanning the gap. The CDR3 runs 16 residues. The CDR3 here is CASSYSTRAPPYEQYF. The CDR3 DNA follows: TGTGCCAGCAGTTACTCGACCCGGGCCCCACCCTACGAGCAGTACTTC.

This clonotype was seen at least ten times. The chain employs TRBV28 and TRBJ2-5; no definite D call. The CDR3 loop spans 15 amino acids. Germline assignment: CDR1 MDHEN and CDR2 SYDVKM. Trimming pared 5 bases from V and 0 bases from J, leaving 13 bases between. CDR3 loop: CASSPPLWYQETQYF. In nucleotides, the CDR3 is TGTGCCAGCAGTCCCCCCTTGTGGTACCAAGAGACCCAGTACTTC.